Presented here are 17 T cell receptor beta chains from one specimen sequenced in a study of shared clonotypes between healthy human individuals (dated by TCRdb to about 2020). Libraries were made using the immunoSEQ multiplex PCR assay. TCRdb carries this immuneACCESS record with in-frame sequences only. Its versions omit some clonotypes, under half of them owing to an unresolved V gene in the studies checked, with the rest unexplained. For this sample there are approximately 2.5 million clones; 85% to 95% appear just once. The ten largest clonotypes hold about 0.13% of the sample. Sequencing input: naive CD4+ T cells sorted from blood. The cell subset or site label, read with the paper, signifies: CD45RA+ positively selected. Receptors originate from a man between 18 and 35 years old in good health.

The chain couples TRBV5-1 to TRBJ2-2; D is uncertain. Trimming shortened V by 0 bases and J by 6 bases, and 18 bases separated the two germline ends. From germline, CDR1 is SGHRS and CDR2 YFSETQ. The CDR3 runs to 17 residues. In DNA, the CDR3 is TGCGCCAGCAGCTTGGGGCCCGCGGAAGGTCGGGCCGGGGAGCTGTTTTTT. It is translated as CASSLGPAEGRAGELFF.

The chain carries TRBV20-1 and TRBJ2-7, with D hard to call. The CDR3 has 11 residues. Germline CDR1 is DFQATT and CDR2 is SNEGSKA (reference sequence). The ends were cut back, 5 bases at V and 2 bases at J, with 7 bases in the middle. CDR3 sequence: CSAGRAYEQYF. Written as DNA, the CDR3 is TGCAGTGCTGGGCGTGCCTACGAGCAGTACTTC.

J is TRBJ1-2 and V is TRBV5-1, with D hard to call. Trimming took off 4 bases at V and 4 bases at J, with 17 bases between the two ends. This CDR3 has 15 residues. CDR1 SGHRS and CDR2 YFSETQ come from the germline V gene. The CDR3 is CASSPGERVGYGYTF. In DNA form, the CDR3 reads TGCGCCAGCAGCCCCGGTGAAAGGGTGGGCTATGGCTACACCTTC.

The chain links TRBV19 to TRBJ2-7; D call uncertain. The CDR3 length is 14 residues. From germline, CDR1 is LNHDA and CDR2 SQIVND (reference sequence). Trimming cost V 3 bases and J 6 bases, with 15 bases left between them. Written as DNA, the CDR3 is TGTGCCAGTAGTATGGTGTCGGCGTCATCCGAGCAGTACTTC. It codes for CASSMVSASSEQYF.

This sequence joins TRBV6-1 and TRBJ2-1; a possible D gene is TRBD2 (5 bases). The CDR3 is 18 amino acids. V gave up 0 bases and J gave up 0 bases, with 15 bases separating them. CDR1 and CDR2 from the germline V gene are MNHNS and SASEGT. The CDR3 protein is CASSEARGVPRSYNEQFF. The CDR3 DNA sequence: TGTGCCAGCAGTGAAGCTCGGGGTGTACCACGCTCCTACAATGAGCAGTTCTTC.

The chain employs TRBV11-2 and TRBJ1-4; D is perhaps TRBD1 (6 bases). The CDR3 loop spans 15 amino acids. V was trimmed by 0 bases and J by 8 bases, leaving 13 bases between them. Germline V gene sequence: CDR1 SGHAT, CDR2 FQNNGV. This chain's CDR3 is CASSLDGTRTEKLFF. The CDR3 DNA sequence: TGTGCCAGCAGCTTAGACGGGACAAGGACGGAAAAACTGTTTTTT.

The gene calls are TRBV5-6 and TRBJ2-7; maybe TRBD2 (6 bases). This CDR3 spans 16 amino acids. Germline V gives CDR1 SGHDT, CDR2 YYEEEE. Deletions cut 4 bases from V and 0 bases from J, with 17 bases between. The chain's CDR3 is CASSHPGLFSSYEQYF. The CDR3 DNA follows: TGTGCCAGCAGCCACCCGGGACTCTTCAGCTCCTACGAGCAGTACTTC.

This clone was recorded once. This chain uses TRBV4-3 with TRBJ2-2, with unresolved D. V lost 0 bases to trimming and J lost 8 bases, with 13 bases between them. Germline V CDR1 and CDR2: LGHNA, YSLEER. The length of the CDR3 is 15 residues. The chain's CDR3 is CASSQDPSYQGELFF. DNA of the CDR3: TGCGCCAGCAGCCAAGATCCGTCGTACCAAGGGGAGCTGTTTTTT.

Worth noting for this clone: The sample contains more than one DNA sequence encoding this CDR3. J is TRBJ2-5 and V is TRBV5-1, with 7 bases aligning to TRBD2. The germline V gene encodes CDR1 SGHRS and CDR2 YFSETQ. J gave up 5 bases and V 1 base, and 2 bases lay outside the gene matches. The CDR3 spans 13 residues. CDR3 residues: CASSLRGGETQYF. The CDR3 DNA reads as TGCGCCAGCAGCTTGAGGGGAGGGGAGACCCAGTACTTC.

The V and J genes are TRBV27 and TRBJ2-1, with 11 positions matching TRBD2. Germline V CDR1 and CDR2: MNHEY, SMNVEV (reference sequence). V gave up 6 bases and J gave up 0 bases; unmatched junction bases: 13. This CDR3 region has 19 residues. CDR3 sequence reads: CASSKTLAGGFSSYNEQFF. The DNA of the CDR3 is TGTGCCAGCAGCAAAACTCTAGCGGGAGGATTCAGCTCCTACAATGAGCAGTTCTTC.

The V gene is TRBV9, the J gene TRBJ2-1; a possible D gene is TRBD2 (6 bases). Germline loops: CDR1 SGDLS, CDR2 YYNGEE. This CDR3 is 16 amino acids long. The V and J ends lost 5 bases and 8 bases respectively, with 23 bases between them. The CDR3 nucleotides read TGTGCCAGCAGTCCCAACGGAGGGGAATATGTGTATGAGCAGTTCTTC. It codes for CASSPNGGEYVYEQFF.

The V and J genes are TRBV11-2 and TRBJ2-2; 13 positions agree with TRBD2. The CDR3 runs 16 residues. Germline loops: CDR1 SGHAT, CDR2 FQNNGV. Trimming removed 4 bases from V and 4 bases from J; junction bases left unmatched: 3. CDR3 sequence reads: CASSSLAGGITGELFF. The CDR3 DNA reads TGTGCCAGCAGCTCACTAGCGGGGGGGATCACCGGGGAGCTGTTTTTT. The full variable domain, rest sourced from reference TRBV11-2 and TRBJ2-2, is EAGVAQSPRYKIIEKRQSVAFWCNPISGHATLYWYQQILGQGPKLLIQFQNNGVVDDSQLPKDRFSAERLKGVDSTLKIQPAKLEDSAVYLCASSSLAGGITGELFFGEGSRLTVL.

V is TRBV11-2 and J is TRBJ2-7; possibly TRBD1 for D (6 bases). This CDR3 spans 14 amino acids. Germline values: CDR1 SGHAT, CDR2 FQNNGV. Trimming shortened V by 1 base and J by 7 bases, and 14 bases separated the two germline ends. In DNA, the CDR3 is TGTGCCAGCAGCTTAGTTCAGGGGTCGGGAGAGCAGTACTTC. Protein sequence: CASSLVQGSGEQYF.

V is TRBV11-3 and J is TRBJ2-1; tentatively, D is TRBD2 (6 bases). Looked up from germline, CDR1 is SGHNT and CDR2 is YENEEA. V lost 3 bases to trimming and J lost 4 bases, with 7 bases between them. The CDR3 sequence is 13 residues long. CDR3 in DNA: TGTGCCAGCAGCTTGCGGGGTTACAATGAGCAGTTCTTC. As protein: CASSLRGYNEQFF. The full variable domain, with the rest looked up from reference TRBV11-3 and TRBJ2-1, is EAGVVQSPRYKIIEKKQPVAFWCNPISGHNTLYWYLQNLGQGPELLIRYENEEAVDDSQLPKDRFSAERLKGVDSTLKIQPAELGDSAVYLCASSLRGYNEQFFGPGTRLTVL.

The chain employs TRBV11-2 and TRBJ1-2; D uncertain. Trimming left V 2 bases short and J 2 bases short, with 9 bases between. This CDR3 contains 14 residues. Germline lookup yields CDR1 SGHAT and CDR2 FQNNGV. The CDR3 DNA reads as TGTGCCAGCAGCTTAATCACAGCCAACTATGGCTACACCTTC. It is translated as CASSLITANYGYTF.

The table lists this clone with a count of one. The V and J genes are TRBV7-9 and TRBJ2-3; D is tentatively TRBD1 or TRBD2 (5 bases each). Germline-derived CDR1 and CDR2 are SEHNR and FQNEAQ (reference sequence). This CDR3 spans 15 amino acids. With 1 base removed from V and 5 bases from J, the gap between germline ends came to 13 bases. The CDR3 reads CASSLDSGRRDTQYF. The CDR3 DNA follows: TGTGCCAGCAGCTTAGATTCGGGGCGGCGAGATACGCAGTATTTT.

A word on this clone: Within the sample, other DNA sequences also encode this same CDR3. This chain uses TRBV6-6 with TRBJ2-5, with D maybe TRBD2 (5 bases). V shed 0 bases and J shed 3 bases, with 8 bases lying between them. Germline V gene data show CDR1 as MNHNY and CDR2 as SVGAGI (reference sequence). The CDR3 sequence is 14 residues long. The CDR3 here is CASSYSSGKETQYF. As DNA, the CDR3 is TGTGCCAGCAGTTACTCGAGCGGAAAAGAGACCCAGTACTTC.